Listed here are 15 T cell receptor beta chains from one sample, sequenced in a study of blood T cell repertoires in COVID-19. TCRdb's copy holds only in-frame clones and misses some; the assay was immunoSEQ multiplex PCR. Found here are a few hundred thousand clones, around 87% of them singletons; the top ten hold less than 1.2%. Sequencing was carried out using PBMCs or T cells enriched from blood (not recorded which). The receptor set was obtained from a man aged 18 to 29 who had recovered from COVID-19.

This clone showed up just once. This sequence joins TRBV6-5 and TRBJ1-2; weak D call: TRBD1 (5 bases). The V gene lost 8 bases and the J gene lost 3 bases, with 13 bases spanning the gap. Germline values: CDR1 MNHEY, CDR2 SVGAGI. CDR3 size: 13 residues. The CDR3 DNA is TGTGCCAGCCGAAAAGGGGCTGACTATGGCTACACCTTC. Its translation: CASRKGADYGYTF.

The rearrangement links TRBV18 to TRBJ1-3; TRBD1 aligns across 8 bases. The CDR3 runs 16 residues. With 6 bases clipped from V and 5 bases from J, the junction kept 12 bases outside the gene matches. Germline V lookup: CDR1 KGHSH, CDR2 LQKENI. The CDR3 DNA reads TGTGCCAGCTCCCCCCCTCGGACAGGGATGCGAAACACCATATATTTT. This sequence encodes CASSPPRTGMRNTIYF.

This chain links TRBV21-1 with TRBJ2-6; TRBD2, as called in the table, went unchecked against the DNA. TRBV21-1 is a listed pseudogene. The CDR3 contains 16 residues. As DNA, the CDR3 is TGTGCCAGCAGCAAAGGTGGGGGGTTGGGGGCCAACGTCCTGACTTTC. It specifies CASSKGGGLGANVLTF.

This chain connects TRBV4-1 to TRBJ2-4; 7 bases are a match to TRBD2. Looked up from germline, CDR1 is MGHRA and CDR2 is YSYEKL. The CDR3 is made up of 16 amino acids. V shed 4 bases and J 0 bases; nucleotides not matched to a gene: 6. CDR3 region: CASSLTSVLAKNIQYF. In DNA, the CDR3 is TGCGCCAGCAGCCTAACTAGCGTCCTAGCCAAAAACATTCAGTACTTC.

The chain combines TRBV7-9 with TRBJ1-2; 8 positions match TRBD1. J was trimmed by 8 bases and V by 3 bases; bases with no gene match: 8. Germline CDR1 SEHNR, CDR2 FQNEAQ (reference sequence). This CDR3 contains 14 residues. As DNA, the CDR3 is TGTGCCAGCAGCTTCGGACAGGGCTTGGAAGGCTACACCTTC. It yields the protein CASSFGQGLEGYTF.

J is TRBJ2-7 and V is TRBV29-1; 8 bases align to TRBD2. Germline V CDR1 and CDR2: SQVTM, ANQGSEA. V lost 7 bases, J lost 7 bases, and 15 bases stayed unmatched. This CDR3 is built from 14 residues. The CDR3 here is CSASYSSGGDEQYF. CDR3 nucleotide sequence: TGCAGCGCTTCCTACTCCAGCGGGGGAGATGAGCAGTACTTC.

This clone was seen just once. This sequence joins TRBV5-1 and TRBJ2-5, with 8 bases aligning to TRBD1. The CDR3 loop spans 14 amino acids. CDR1 is SGHRS, CDR2 YFSETQ, per germline. The V and J ends lost 4 bases and 4 bases, in that order; junction bases with no gene match: 6. The CDR3 reads CASSVSGQGETQYF. DNA for the CDR3: TGCGCCAGCAGCGTCTCCGGACAGGGAGAGACCCAGTACTTC.

The chain is built from TRBV7-3 and TRBJ2-3; maybe TRBD1 (6 bases). Germline V CDR1 and CDR2: SGHTA, FQGTGA. Trimming cost V 2 bases and J 1 base, with 10 bases left between them. The CDR3 length is 15 residues. Written as DNA, the CDR3 is TGTGCCAGCAGCTTACTGGGGGCCGGCACAGATACGCAGTATTTT. Translated: CASSLLGAGTDTQYF.

The rearrangement links TRBV13 to TRBJ1-1, with D tentatively TRBD1 (5 bases). The CDR3 has 14 amino acids. V was shortened by 2 bases and J by 3 bases, with 10 bases between the two germline ends. Germline V lookup: CDR1 PRHDT, CDR2 FYEKMQ (reference sequence). The CDR3 sequence is CASSLSRVDTEAFF. CDR3 DNA sequence: TGTGCCAGCAGCTTAAGCAGGGTCGACACTGAAGCTTTCTTT.

The V gene is TRBV3-1 (or the pseudogene TRBV3-2), the J gene TRBJ1-1; unclear D gene. V shed 2 bases and J shed 1 base, with 11 bases lying between them. Looked up from germline, CDR1 is LGHDT and CDR2 is YNNKEL (reference sequence). CDR3 length: 15 residues. The CDR3 nucleotides read TGTGCCAGCAGCCAACAACCTGGAGGGAACACTGAAGCTTTCTTT. Its protein product is CASSQQPGGNTEAFF.

This chain uses TRBV19 with TRBJ1-1, with unresolved D. In germline, CDR1 is LNHDA, CDR2 SQIVND (reference sequence). The CDR3 runs 14 residues. V shed 4 bases and J shed 0 bases, with 9 bases lying between them. The CDR3, as DNA: TGTGCCAGTAGTACTCATACGGTGAACACTGAAGCTTTCTTT. It codes for CASSTHTVNTEAFF.

J is TRBJ2-3 and V is TRBV5-4, with a weak D call TRBD2 (7 bases). CDR1 and CDR2 (germline): SGHNT, YYREEE (reference sequence). The CDR3 spans 14 residues. Trimming shortened V by 4 bases and J by 4 bases, and 13 bases separated the two germline ends. The CDR3 spells CASSTYGGPDTQYF. The DNA of the CDR3 is TGTGCCAGCAGCACTTACGGGGGGCCAGATACGCAGTATTTT. Using reference TRBV5-4 and TRBJ2-3 for the parts outside the CDR3, the full variable domain is ETGVTQSPTHLIKTRGQQVTLRCSSQSGHNTVSWYQQALGQGPQFIFQYYREEENGRGNFPPRFSGLQFPNYSSELNVNALELDDSALYLCASSTYGGPDTQYFGPGTRLTVL.

This chain joins TRBV5-1 and TRBJ2-1, with TRBD2 matching over 10 bases. The length of the CDR3 is 17 residues. Germline CDR1 SGHRS, CDR2 YFSETQ. J gave up 3 bases and V 3 bases, and 9 bases lay outside the gene matches. The CDR3 sequence: CASSSGVLAGIYNEQFF. The CDR3 nucleotides read TGCGCCAGCAGCTCGGGTGTACTAGCGGGAATCTACAATGAGCAGTTCTTC.

J is TRBJ2-2 and V is TRBV7-9, with TRBD1 matching 8 bases. Trimming removed 9 bases from V and 3 bases from J; junction bases left unmatched: 0. This CDR3 has 12 amino acids. The germline CDR1 and CDR2 sequences are SEHNR and FQNEAQ (reference sequence). The CDR3 protein is CARTGDTGELFF. CDR3 nucleotides: TGTGCCAGGACAGGGGACACCGGGGAGCTGTTTTTT. The entire variable domain, with the rest obtained from reference TRBV7-9 and TRBJ2-2, is as follows: DTGVSQNPRHKITKRGQNVTFRCDPISEHNRLYWYRQTLGQGPEFLTYFQNEAQLEKSRLLSDRFSAERPKGSFSTLEIQRTEQGDSAMYLCARTGDTGELFFGEGSRLTVL.

The rearrangement links TRBV3-1 (or the pseudogene TRBV3-2) to TRBJ1-6; D gene ambiguous. Germline V gene data show CDR1 as LGHDT and CDR2 as YNNKEL (reference sequence). The CDR3 runs to 14 residues. V lost 4 bases and J lost 9, with 13 bases in between. CDR3 nucleotides: TGTGCCAGCAGCCTCGAGGCGGTGAGTTCACCCCTCCACTTT. Protein product: CASSLEAVSSPLHF.